The 18 T cell receptor beta chains below all came from one sample that was sequenced in a study of T cells after yellow fever vaccination. TCRdb redid the calling of the 5' RACE reads with MiXCR, one entry per CDR3 protein. The sample holds under 250,000 distinct CDR3 sequences, roughly 3.3% seen once. This material consisted of CD4+ T cells sorted from PBMCs, taken 10 days after the yellow fever booster vaccination. These receptors originate from a man younger than 35 who received the YFV17D yellow fever vaccine.

This clonotype was observed at least ten times. V and J are TRBV5-1 and TRBJ1-1, with TRBD1 as a possible D gene (5 bases). Germline CDR1 SGHRS, CDR2 YFSETQ. V was cut by 5 bases and J by 5 bases, with 13 bases left in between. The CDR3 has 13 residues. The chain's CDR3 is CASSDLKGTEAFF. In DNA, the CDR3 is TGCGCCAGCAGTGATCTAAAGGGGACTGAAGCTTTCTTT.

This clonotype has just a few counts. The genes are TRBV20-1 and TRBJ1-2; D is possibly TRBD1 (5 bases). The CDR3 extends over 12 amino acids. V dropped 1 base and J dropped 5 bases, with 8 bases sitting between them. Germline V lookup: CDR1 DFQATT, CDR2 SNEGSKA (reference sequence). The CDR3 region is CSARAGAYGYTF. CDR3 coding DNA: TGCAGTGCTAGAGCCGGGGCATATGGCTACACCTTC.

This clonotype turned up a few times. CDR3 coding DNA: TGTGCCAGCTCACCACCCCGCTTTAGCTCTGGGGCCAACGTCCTGACTTTC. Translating gives CASSPPRFSSGANVLTF. The chain has TRBV18 and TRBJ2-6; D gene uncertain. The CDR3 runs 17 residues. CDR1 and CDR2 from the germline V gene are KGHSH and LQKENI. V lost 0 bases and J 0 bases, leaving 9 bases between the germline ends.

The table lists this clonotype with a few counts. The chain couples TRBV5-1 to TRBJ2-6; D gene ambiguous. Germline V gene sequence: CDR1 SGHRS, CDR2 YFSETQ. This CDR3 has 15 residues. V lost 4 bases and J lost 0, with 8 bases in between. CDR3: CASSPDPSGANVLTF. CDR3 coding DNA: TGCGCCAGCAGCCCGGACCCCTCTGGGGCCAACGTCCTGACTTTC.

This clonotype was seen only a few times. This chain links TRBV10-3 with TRBJ1-1; D is uncertain. The CDR3 covers 13 residues. The V end lost 9 bases, the J end lost 1 base, and 12 bases lay between the germline ends. Germline-derived CDR1 and CDR2 are ENHRY and SYGVKD. The DNA for the CDR3 is TGTGCCATTACCATTTACCCGAACACTGAAGCTTTCTTT. It codes for CAITIYPNTEAFF.

This clonotype was counted ten times or more. The chain employs TRBV5-6 and TRBJ2-3; D may be TRBD1 or TRBD2 (5 bases each). The CDR3 contains 13 residues. CDR1 is SGHDT, CDR2 YYEEEE, per germline. Trimming pared 3 bases from V and 0 bases from J, leaving 5 bases between. Here the CDR3 reads CASSWGSTDTQYF. Here the CDR3 DNA reads TGTGCCAGCAGCTGGGGGAGCACAGATACGCAGTATTTT.

CDR3 region: CASSESLGGGRDTQYF. CDR3 coding DNA: TGCGCCAGCAGTGAGTCCTTGGGCGGAGGCCGGGATACGCAGTATTTT. The V gene is TRBV10-1, the J gene TRBJ2-3, with D possibly TRBD2 on 5 matching bases. With 0 bases removed from V and 6 bases from J, the gap between germline ends came to 16 bases. CDR1 and CDR2 from the germline V gene are WNHNN and SYGVQD (reference sequence). The CDR3 is made up of 16 amino acids.

This clonotype was counted between two and nine times. The V gene is TRBV6-2 or TRBV6-3, the J gene TRBJ1-1; 9 bases fit TRBD1. CDR3 size: 15 residues. J lost 4 bases, V lost 4 bases, and 7 bases had no gene match. Looked up from germline, CDR1 is MNHEY and CDR2 is SVGEGT. The chain's CDR3 is CASSLLGQGFTEAFF. CDR3 nucleotide sequence: TGTGCCAGCAGTTTACTGGGACAGGGTTTCACTGAAGCTTTCTTT.

This clonotype occurred a few times. The chain links TRBV5-1 to TRBJ2-7; 9 bases map to TRBD1. Germline V gene sequence: CDR1 SGHRS, CDR2 YFSETQ. The CDR3 has 13 amino acids. V was clipped by 5 bases and J by 5 bases; unmatched bases: 5. The CDR3 loop is CASSYGQGNEQYV. In nucleotides, the CDR3 is TGCGCCAGCAGTTACGGACAGGGGAACGAGCAGTACGTC.

In this sample, this clonotype turned up many times. The rearrangement links TRBV4-1 to TRBJ2-5; TRBD1 might be the D (5 bases). This CDR3 is built from 15 residues. V lost 1 base, J lost 3 bases, and 12 bases lay in between. Germline assignment: CDR1 MGHRA and CDR2 YSYEKL. The CDR3 nucleotides are TGCGCCAGCAGCCAAGGGGGCCTCGATGAAGAGACCCAGTACTTC. Its protein product is CASSQGGLDEETQYF.

The chain has TRBV24-1 and TRBJ2-2; D not certain. Trimming left V 2 bases short and J 5 bases short, with 5 bases between. Germline lookup yields CDR1 KGHDR and CDR2 SFDVKD. This CDR3 region has 13 residues. CDR3 bases: TGTGCCACCAGTGATTACGGGACCGGGGAGCTGTTTTTT. It encodes CATSDYGTGELFF.

The gene calls are TRBV5-1 and TRBJ1-1; D is possibly TRBD1 (6 bases). This CDR3 spans 14 amino acids. Trimming shortened V by 5 bases and J by 5 bases, and 16 bases separated the two germline ends. Germline V lookup: CDR1 SGHRS, CDR2 YFSETQ. The CDR3 DNA follows: TGCGCCAGCAGGGGGACACCCTGGGGTACTGAAGCTTTCTTT. Translation: CASRGTPWGTEAFF.

At least ten counts were recorded for this clonotype. The genes are TRBV7-2 and TRBJ1-2; a weak D match, TRBD1 (6 bases). The CDR3 loop spans 16 amino acids. V was pared by 5 bases and J by 5 bases, with 21 bases between. Germline V gene data show CDR1 as SGHTA and CDR2 as FQGNSA. The CDR3 region is CASSTLPTGYGYGYTF. In DNA, the CDR3 is TGTGCCAGCAGCACCTTGCCTACAGGGTACGGGTATGGCTACACCTTC.

The rearrangement uses TRBV7-2 and TRBJ1-2; 8 positions match TRBD1. There are 15 residues in the CDR3. Germline CDR1 SGHTA, CDR2 FQGNSA. Unmatched junction bases numbered 7, after V lost 4 bases and J lost 3 bases. The CDR3 DNA sequence: TGTGCCAGCAGCTCCCAGGGGGCGATGGACTATGGCTACACCTTC. This gives the protein CASSSQGAMDYGYTF.

This clonotype was detected only a few times. The rearrangement joins TRBV7-2 to TRBJ1-2; tentatively, D is TRBD1 (5 bases). Looked up from germline, CDR1 is SGHTA and CDR2 is FQGNSA. The CDR3 has 12 amino acids. V dropped 6 bases and J dropped 4 bases, with 9 bases sitting between them. The CDR3 loop reads CASSRQIYGYTF. In DNA, the CDR3 is TGTGCCAGCAGTAGACAGATCTATGGCTACACCTTC.

This clonotype has a handful of counts. V is TRBV3-1 and J is TRBJ1-1; the D is unclear. Germline V gives CDR1 LGHDT, CDR2 YNNKEL (reference sequence). The CDR3 sequence is 17 residues long. Trimming cost V 0 bases and J 1 base, with 15 bases left between them. The CDR3 here is CASSQDFHSLRNTEAFF. The DNA of the CDR3 is TGTGCCAGCAGCCAAGATTTTCACAGCCTACGGAACACTGAAGCTTTCTTT.

This clonotype was detected a few times. This chain connects TRBV7-9 to TRBJ2-7, with D possibly called TRBD1 or TRBD2 (6 bases each). Trimming pared 6 bases from V and 4 bases from J, leaving 19 bases between. Per the germline V gene, CDR1 is SEHNR and CDR2 is FQNEAQ (reference sequence). This CDR3 region has 15 residues. CDR3 DNA: TGTGCCAGCAGTCCACAGGGAGGAGCCGATTACGAGCAGTACTTC. Translating gives CASSPQGGADYEQYF.

The rearrangement links TRBV5-6 to TRBJ1-5; D unresolved. The germline V and J ends were trimmed by 4 bases and 0 bases, with 11 bases remaining between them. Germline V gene sequence: CDR1 SGHDT, CDR2 YYEEEE. The CDR3 has 15 residues. CDR3 sequence: CASSLGLHSNQPQHF. CDR3 DNA: TGTGCCAGCAGCCTAGGACTCCATAGCAATCAGCCCCAGCATTTT.